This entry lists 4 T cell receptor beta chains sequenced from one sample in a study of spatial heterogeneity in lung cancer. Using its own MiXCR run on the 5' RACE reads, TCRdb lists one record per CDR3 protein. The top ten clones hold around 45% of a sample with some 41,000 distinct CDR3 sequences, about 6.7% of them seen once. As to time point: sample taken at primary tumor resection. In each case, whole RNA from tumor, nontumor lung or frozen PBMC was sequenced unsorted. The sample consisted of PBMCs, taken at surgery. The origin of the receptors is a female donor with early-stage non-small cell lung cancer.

CDR3 bases: TGTGCCAGCAGCCCGGGACTAGCGGGGGCCGTCGGTCGAGATACGCAGTATTTT. Translation: CASSPGLAGAVGRDTQYF. The rearrangement joins TRBV5-5 to TRBJ2-3; 14 bases line up with TRBD2. CDR1 is SGHKS, CDR2 YYEKEE, per germline (reference sequence). The CDR3 length is 18 residues. Unmatched junction bases numbered 12, after V lost 4 bases and J lost 5 bases.

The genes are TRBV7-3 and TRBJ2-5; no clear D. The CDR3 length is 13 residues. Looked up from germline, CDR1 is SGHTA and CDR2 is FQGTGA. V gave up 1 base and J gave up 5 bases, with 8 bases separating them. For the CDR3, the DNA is TGTGCCAGCAGCTTAAGAACATATGAGACCCAGTACTTC. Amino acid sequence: CASSLRTYETQYF.

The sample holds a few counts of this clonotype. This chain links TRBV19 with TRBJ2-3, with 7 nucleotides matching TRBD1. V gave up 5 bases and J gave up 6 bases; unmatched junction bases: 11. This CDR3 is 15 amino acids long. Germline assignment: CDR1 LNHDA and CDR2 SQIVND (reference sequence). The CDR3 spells CASSLGTARTDTQYF. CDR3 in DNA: TGTGCCAGTAGTCTCGGGACAGCCCGGACGGATACGCAGTATTTT. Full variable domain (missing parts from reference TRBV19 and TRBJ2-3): DGGITQSPKYLFRKEGQNVTLSCEQNLNHDAMYWYRQDPGQGLRLIYYSQIVNDFQKGDIAEGYSVSREKKESFPLTVTSAQKNPTAFYLCASSLGTARTDTQYFGPGTRLTVL.

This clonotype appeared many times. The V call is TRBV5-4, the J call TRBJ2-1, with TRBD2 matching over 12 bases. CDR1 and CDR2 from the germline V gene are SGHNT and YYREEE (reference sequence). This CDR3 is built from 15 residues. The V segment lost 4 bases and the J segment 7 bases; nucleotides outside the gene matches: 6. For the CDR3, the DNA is TGTGCCAGCAGCCAACGACTAGCGGGGGATAATGAGCAGTTCTTC. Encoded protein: CASSQRLAGDNEQFF.